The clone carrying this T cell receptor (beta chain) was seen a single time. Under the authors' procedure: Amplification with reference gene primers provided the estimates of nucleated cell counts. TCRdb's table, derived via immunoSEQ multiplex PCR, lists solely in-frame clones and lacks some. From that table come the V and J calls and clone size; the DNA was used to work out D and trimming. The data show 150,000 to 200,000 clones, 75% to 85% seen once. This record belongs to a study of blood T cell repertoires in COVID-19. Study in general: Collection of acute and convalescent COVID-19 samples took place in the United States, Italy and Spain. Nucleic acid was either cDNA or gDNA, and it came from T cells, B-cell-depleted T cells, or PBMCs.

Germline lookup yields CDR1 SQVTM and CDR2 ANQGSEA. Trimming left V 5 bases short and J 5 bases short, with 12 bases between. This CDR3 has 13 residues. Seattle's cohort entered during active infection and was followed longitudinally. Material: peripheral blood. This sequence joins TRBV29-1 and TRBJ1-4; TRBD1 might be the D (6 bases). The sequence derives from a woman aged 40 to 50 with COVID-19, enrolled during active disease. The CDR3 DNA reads TGCAGCGTTCGGGACAAAGCAAATGAAAAACTGTTTTTT. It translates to CSVRDKANEKLFF.